This is a list of T cell receptor beta chains from one sample in a study of control samples from healthy donors and cancer patients. Clones were read by immunoSEQ multiplex PCR, and TCRdb kept only the in-frame ones, dropping some. The repertoire holds more than 60,000 clones, with 90% as singletons. Sequences were obtained from PBMCs. All receptors come from a man aged 55 to 69 with colorectal cancer. The CDR3 runs from the conserved cysteine through the conserved F or W. The D gene is left open where the match is weak. A row's size may be missing; if present it is once, few, many or a size class.

clone size: NA; J gene: TRBJ1-1; V gene: TRBV6-5; D gene: NA; CDR3 DNA: TGTGCCAGCAGGCAGGGGATTGAAGCTTTCTTT; CDR3 protein: CASRQGIEAFF
clone size: NA; J gene: TRBJ2-3; V gene: TRBV3-1/TRBV3-2; D gene: NA; CDR3 DNA: TGTGCCAGCAGCCAGGGGGCAGGAGATACGCAGTATTTT; CDR3 protein: CASSQGAGDTQYF
clone size: NA; J gene: TRBJ2-3; V gene: TRBV27; D gene: NA; CDR3 DNA: TGTGCCAGCAGTTTGCAGCGAGGCACAGATACGCAGTATTTT; CDR3 protein: CASSLQRGTDTQYF
clone size: once; J gene: TRBJ1-5; V gene: TRBV10-2; D gene: NA; CDR3 DNA: TGCGCCAGCACGGGGAGAGGCCCTAATCAGCCCCAGCATTTT; CDR3 protein: CASTGRGPNQPQHF
clone size: NA; J gene: TRBJ1-3; V gene: TRBV6-5; D gene: NA; CDR3 DNA: TGTGCCAGCATGAAGACGTCCGCTGGAAACACCATATATTTT; CDR3 protein: CASMKTSAGNTIYF
clone size: once; J gene: TRBJ1-2; V gene: TRBV19; D gene: NA; CDR3 DNA: TGTGCCAGTAGTACCCCCGGACAGTTCTATGGCTACACCTTC; CDR3 protein: CASSTPGQFYGYTF
clone size: once; J gene: TRBJ1-1; V gene: TRBV29-1; D gene: NA; CDR3 DNA: TGCAGCGTTGAATCTGACTTTGAAGCTTTCTTT; CDR3 protein: CSVESDFEAFF
clone size: NA; J gene: TRBJ2-7; V gene: TRBV6-1; D gene: NA; CDR3 DNA: TGTGCCAGCAGAGTAGCGGCTTCCCCGGGGGAGCAGTACTTC; CDR3 protein: CASRVAASPGEQYF
clone size: NA; J gene: TRBJ1-6; V gene: TRBV19; D gene: NA; CDR3 DNA: TGTGCCAGTGCCGCGGGTGGCAGCTCAAATTCACCCCTCCACTTT; CDR3 protein: CASAAGGSSNSPLHF
clone size: once; J gene: TRBJ2-7; V gene: TRBV28; D gene: TRBD2; CDR3 DNA: TGTGCCAGCAGTCTAGCGGGGGGTGCCTACGAGCAGTACTTC; CDR3 protein: CASSLAGGAYEQYF
clone size: NA; J gene: TRBJ1-1; V gene: TRBV7-6; D gene: TRBD1; CDR3 DNA: TGTGCCAGCAGCCTATGGGGACAGACTGACACTGAAGCTTTCTTT; CDR3 protein: CASSLWGQTDTEAFF
clone size: NA; J gene: TRBJ2-3; V gene: TRBV19; D gene: NA; CDR3 DNA: TGTGCCAGTAGTACCCGTAGGGACCCCACAGATACGCAGTATTTT; CDR3 protein: CASSTRRDPTDTQYF
clone size: once; J gene: TRBJ1-1; V gene: TRBV7-2; D gene: NA; CDR3 DNA: TGTGCCAGCAGCTTGAGGACGGGGCTTAAGAACACTGAAGCTTTCTTT; CDR3 protein: CASSLRTGLKNTEAFF
clone size: NA; J gene: TRBJ2-7; V gene: TRBV11-2; D gene: NA; CDR3 DNA: TGTGCCAGCAGCTTAGTGGCAGGGTTGAAGGACGAGCAGTACTTC; CDR3 protein: CASSLVAGLKDEQYF
clone size: NA; J gene: TRBJ1-6; V gene: TRBV2; D gene: NA; CDR3 DNA: TGTGCCAGCGGTAAACAGAATTCACCCCTCCACTTT; CDR3 protein: CASGKQNSPLHF
clone size: few; J gene: TRBJ1-6; V gene: TRBV10-1; D gene: NA; CDR3 DNA: TGCGCCAGCAGTGAGTCGAAGAATTCACCCCTCCACTTT; CDR3 protein: CASSESKNSPLHF
clone size: NA; J gene: TRBJ1-2; V gene: TRBV18; D gene: NA; CDR3 DNA: TGTGCCAGCTCACCAGGGCGACGGCCATCCGGCTACACCTTC; CDR3 protein: CASSPGRRPSGYTF
clone size: NA; J gene: TRBJ1-4; V gene: TRBV7-9; D gene: NA; CDR3 DNA: TGTGCCAGCAGCTTAGCAGAAGAAAAACTGTTTTTT; CDR3 protein: CASSLAEEKLFF
clone size: once; J gene: TRBJ2-5; V gene: TRBV18; D gene: NA; CDR3 DNA: TGTGCCAGCTCAGGCCAGGGACTTTTTAAAGAGACCCAGTACTTC; CDR3 protein: CASSGQGLFKETQYF
clone size: NA; J gene: TRBJ1-5; V gene: TRBV6-1; D gene: TRBD1; CDR3 DNA: TGTGCCAGCAGTGAAGCGCTGGGGGACAGATCTAGCAATCAGCCCCAGCATTTT; CDR3 protein: CASSEALGDRSSNQPQHF
clone size: NA; J gene: TRBJ2-1; V gene: TRBV6-2/TRBV6-3; D gene: NA; CDR3 DNA: TGTGCCAGCAGTTACTCAAGGGGGGGGGTCTACAATGAGCAGTTCTTC; CDR3 protein: CASSYSRGGVYNEQFF
clone size: NA; J gene: TRBJ1-3; V gene: TRBV19; D gene: NA; CDR3 DNA: TGTGCCAGTAGGGTCGCAGCTGGAAACACCATATATTTT; CDR3 protein: CASRVAAGNTIYF
clone size: NA; J gene: TRBJ1-4; V gene: TRBV19; D gene: TRBD1; CDR3 DNA: TGTGCCAGTAGTATGAGGGGGCCCTCTAATGAAAAACTGTTTTTT; CDR3 protein: CASSMRGPSNEKLFF
clone size: NA; J gene: TRBJ2-4; V gene: TRBV2; D gene: NA; CDR3 DNA: TGTGCCAGCAGTCTAGGCTCCAAAAACATTCAGTACTTC; CDR3 protein: CASSLGSKNIQYF
clone size: NA; J gene: TRBJ2-2; V gene: TRBV4-2; D gene: TRBD1; CDR3 DNA: TGTGCCAGCAGCCAGGAGGACAGGACTGGTACCGGGGAGCTGTTTTTT; CDR3 protein: CASSQEDRTGTGELFF
clone size: NA; J gene: TRBJ1-5; V gene: TRBV4-1; D gene: TRBD1; CDR3 DNA: TGCGCCAGCAGCCAAGAGGGCGGGACAGGCTTCCGGCCCCAGCATTTT; CDR3 protein: CASSQEGGTGFRPQHF
clone size: NA; J gene: TRBJ1-2; V gene: TRBV19; D gene: NA; CDR3 DNA: TGTGCCAGTAGGAAGACATCTCCAGGGTATGGCTACACCTTC; CDR3 protein: CASRKTSPGYGYTF
clone size: NA; J gene: TRBJ2-2; V gene: TRBV7-9; D gene: TRBD1; CDR3 DNA: TGTGCCAGCAGCCCTGGACAGGTTACTAACACCGGGGAGCTGTTTTTT; CDR3 protein: CASSPGQVTNTGELFF
clone size: NA; J gene: TRBJ2-7; V gene: TRBV3-1/TRBV3-2; D gene: NA; CDR3 DNA: TGTGCCAGCAGCCAAGGCCCCTACGAGCAGTACTTC; CDR3 protein: CASSQGPYEQYF
clone size: NA; J gene: TRBJ2-3; V gene: TRBV19; D gene: NA; CDR3 DNA: TGTGCCAGTAGTATTGGCGGGGTCAAATCAGATACGCAGTATTTT; CDR3 protein: CASSIGGVKSDTQYF
clone size: NA; J gene: TRBJ2-7; V gene: TRBV20-1; D gene: NA; CDR3 DNA: TGCAGTGCTAGGGACTACTACGAGCAGTACTTC; CDR3 protein: CSARDYYEQYF
clone size: NA; J gene: TRBJ1-6; V gene: TRBV30; D gene: NA; CDR3 DNA: TGTGCCTGGAGTATAGGCATCGATTCACCCCTCCACTTT; CDR3 protein: CAWSIGIDSPLHF